The 18 T cell receptor beta chains below all came from one sample that was sequenced in a study of T cell repertoires in cytomegalovirus infection. TCRdb called the reads again in MiXCR, with one record for every CDR3 protein. The repertoire includes more than 300,000 distinct CDR3 sequences, roughly 34% of them detected once, and less than 15% sits in the top ten. Their target antigens are unknown. This specimen consisted of cultured PBMCs, obtained from culture after CMV antigen stimulation. These receptors were obtained from a human donor in good health (CMV status not recorded). Some clones in this sample may be carry-over from other donors' samples.

The chain uses TRBV28 and TRBJ1-2; no definite D call. The V end was cut by 4 bases, the J end by 8 bases, with 17 bases between. Germline CDR1 is MDHEN and CDR2 is SYDVKM. CDR3 length equals 14 residues. The CDR3 is CASSSTPFESGYTF. The CDR3 coding sequence is TGTGCCAGCAGTTCTACCCCCTTTGAGAGCGGCTACACCTTC.

The gene calls are TRBV25-1 and TRBJ2-7; D unresolved. The CDR3 runs 13 residues. CDR1 MGHDK and CDR2 SYGVNS come from the germline V gene. Trimming took off 5 bases at V and 0 bases at J, with 8 bases between the two ends. The CDR3 DNA sequence: TGTGCCAGCAGTTACCCTGGCTCCTACGAGCAGTACGTC. This encodes CASSYPGSYEQYV.

The chain combines TRBV29-1 with TRBJ2-7; D is perhaps TRBD1 or TRBD2 (5 bases each). This CDR3 has 12 amino acids. The germline V gene encodes CDR1 SQVTM and CDR2 ANQGSEA. V lost 6 bases and J 3 bases, leaving 12 bases between the germline ends. The CDR3 loop reads CSVTGTHYEQYF. The CDR3 bases are TGCAGCGTGACCGGGACCCACTACGAGCAGTACTTC.

The rearrangement links TRBV2 to TRBJ2-2, with a weak D call TRBD2 (6 bases). The CDR3 runs to 15 residues. The germline V and J ends were trimmed by 1 base and 2 bases, with 8 bases remaining between them. Germline assignment: CDR1 SNHLY and CDR2 FYNNEI. The CDR3 protein is CASSEGTINTGELFF. The CDR3 DNA is TGTGCCAGCAGTGAAGGGACTATTAACACCGGGGAGCTGTTTTTT.

The chain couples TRBV6-5 to TRBJ2-2; TRBD2 matches at 7 bases. Germline V gene data show CDR1 as MNHEY and CDR2 as SVGAGI. This CDR3 has 13 residues. Germline trimming cut 6 bases from V and 8 bases from J; bases unmatched to any gene: 6. Here the CDR3 reads CASRASGMGELFF. In nucleotides, the CDR3 is TGTGCCAGCAGGGCGAGCGGGATGGGGGAGCTGTTTTTT.

This chain uses TRBV6-5 with TRBJ1-1; D is unresolved. The germline gives CDR1 MNHEY, CDR2 SVGAGI. Trimming left V 1 base short and J 0 bases short, with 3 bases between. The CDR3 is 13 residues long. The chain's CDR3 is CASSYYVNTEAFF. The CDR3 DNA follows: TGTGCCAGCAGTTACTATGTGAACACTGAAGCTTTCTTT.

The table lists this clonotype with many counts. The chain carries TRBV7-2 and TRBJ1-5; D call uncertain. There are 15 residues in the CDR3. Trimming shortened V by 1 base and J by 2 bases, and 9 bases separated the two germline ends. Per the germline V gene, CDR1 is SGHTA and CDR2 is FQGNSA. The CDR3 sequence is CASSLGGDGNQPQHF. As DNA, the CDR3 is TGTGCCAGCAGCTTAGGTGGGGATGGCAATCAGCCCCAGCATTTT. Variable domain in full (rest from reference TRBV7-2 and TRBJ1-5): GAGVSQSPSNKVTEKGKDVELRCDPISGHTALYWYRQSLGQGLEFLIYFQGNSAPDKSGLPSDRFSAERTGGSVSTLTIQRTQQEDSAVYLCASSLGGDGNQPQHFGDGTRLSIL.

This chain links TRBV7-7 with TRBJ2-7, with a tentative D call TRBD2 (6 bases). Germline lookup yields CDR1 SSHAT and CDR2 FNYEAQ (reference sequence). V was clipped by 5 bases and J by 1 base, with 12 bases between them. The CDR3 loop spans 14 amino acids. In DNA form, the CDR3 reads TGTGCCAGCAGCCCATCGGGAGCGTCCTACGAGCAGTACTTC. Translation: CASSPSGASYEQYF. The full variable domain, with the rest looked up from reference TRBV7-7 and TRBJ2-7, is GAGVSQSPRYKVTKRGQDVTLRCDPISSHATLYWYQQALGQGPEFLTYFNYEAQPDKSGLPSDRFSAERPEGSISTLTIQRTEQRDSAMYRCASSPSGASYEQYFGPGTRLTVT.

The chain employs TRBV20-1 and TRBJ1-2; TRBD1 agrees at 8 bases. In germline, CDR1 is DFQATT, CDR2 SNEGSKA (reference sequence). J lost 3 bases, V lost 0 bases, and 3 bases had no gene match. The CDR3 consists of 14 residues. This chain's CDR3 is CSARDLTGDYGYTF. In DNA, the CDR3 is TGCAGTGCTAGAGATCTGACAGGGGACTATGGCTACACCTTC.

This clonotype was recorded a few times. This chain joins TRBV7-2 and TRBJ2-3; a weak D match, TRBD2 (5 bases). Trimming left V 1 base short and J 7 bases short, with 9 bases between. The germline V gene has CDR1 SGHTA and CDR2 FQGNSA. This CDR3 spans 13 amino acids. CDR3 sequence: CASSLGSDYTQYF. The CDR3 bases are TGTGCCAGCAGCTTAGGTTCGGACTATACGCAGTATTTT.

This clonotype was observed at least ten times. The rearrangement uses TRBV19 and TRBJ1-2; no firm D call. The CDR3 has 13 amino acids. CDR1 and CDR2 from the germline V gene are LNHDA and SQIVND (reference sequence). V was pared by 6 bases and J by 1 base, with 9 bases between. CDR3 loop: CASRREINYGYTF. The CDR3 nucleotides are TGTGCCAGTAGGAGGGAGATTAACTATGGCTACACCTTC.

The chain uses TRBV27 and TRBJ1-6, with TRBD1 matching over 8 bases. Germline-derived CDR1 and CDR2 are MNHEY and SMNVEV (reference sequence). This CDR3 is built from 18 residues. V was pared by 5 bases and J by 6 bases, with 15 bases of the junction left unmatched. The CDR3 spells CASSPDRARTVLNSPLHF. DNA for the CDR3: TGTGCCAGCAGTCCGGACAGGGCCCGCACCGTCCTTAATTCACCCCTCCACTTT.

The chain links TRBV28 to TRBJ2-4; D ambiguous. Germline V gene sequence: CDR1 MDHEN, CDR2 SYDVKM. Trimming took off 2 bases at V and 4 bases at J, with 21 bases between the two ends. CDR3 size: 18 residues. CDR3 in amino acids: CASSLRSIGFPTKNIQYF. The CDR3 coding sequence is TGTGCCAGCAGTTTACGATCTATCGGGTTCCCCACAAAAAACATTCAGTACTTC.

The CDR3 bases are TGTGCCATCAGCGGGACTAGCGGGATCCCGGGGGAGCAGTTCTTC. This translates into CAISGTSGIPGEQFF. The chain uses TRBV10-3 and TRBJ2-1, with TRBD2 matching 13 bases. This CDR3 contains 15 residues. Germline CDR1 ENHRY, CDR2 SYGVKD. V gave up 6 bases and J gave up 10 bases; unmatched junction bases: 9.

Ten or more counts support this clonotype. The chain combines TRBV7-2 with TRBJ2-3; TRBD2 aligns across 14 bases. CDR1 SGHTA and CDR2 FQGNSA come from the germline V gene. The trim removed 7 bases at V and 5 bases at J, leaving 17 bases unmatched. This CDR3 comprises 19 residues. The CDR3 coding sequence is TGTGCCAGCAACTCTCGCCCGGGACTAGCGGGAGTATATGGAGATACGCAGTATTTT. Its protein product is CASNSRPGLAGVYGDTQYF.

This clonotype was seen a handful of times. The V call is TRBV12-3 or TRBV12-4, the J call TRBJ1-1, with a weak D call TRBD1 (5 bases). This CDR3 spans 17 amino acids. Trimming stripped 5 bases from V and 1 base from J, with 20 bases between. The CDR3 DNA is TGTGCCAGCAGTGCGGGTACAGGAGGGTATGAGAACACTGAAGCTTTCTTT. Protein product: CASSAGTGGYENTEAFF.

This clonotype was seen more than once but under ten times. This chain links TRBV24-1 with TRBJ2-2; TRBD1 matches at 7 bases. This CDR3 region has 16 residues. The germline V gene encodes CDR1 KGHDR and CDR2 SFDVKD. V trimming: 0 bases; J trimming: 5 bases; junction bases outside the gene matches: 5. CDR3 amino acids: CATSDLGTETTGELFF. The CDR3 DNA sequence: TGTGCCACCAGTGATTTGGGGACAGAGACAACCGGGGAGCTGTTTTTT.

The chain links TRBV24-1 to TRBJ2-4; TRBD2 matches 7 bases. The CDR3 length is 15 residues. The germline V gene encodes CDR1 KGHDR and CDR2 SFDVKD. The V gene end was trimmed by 3 bases and the J gene end by 3 bases; junction bases not matched to a gene: 4. The CDR3 nucleotides read TGTGCCACCAGTGATCGGCTAGCGGACAAAAACATTCAGTACTTC. Protein: CATSDRLADKNIQYF.